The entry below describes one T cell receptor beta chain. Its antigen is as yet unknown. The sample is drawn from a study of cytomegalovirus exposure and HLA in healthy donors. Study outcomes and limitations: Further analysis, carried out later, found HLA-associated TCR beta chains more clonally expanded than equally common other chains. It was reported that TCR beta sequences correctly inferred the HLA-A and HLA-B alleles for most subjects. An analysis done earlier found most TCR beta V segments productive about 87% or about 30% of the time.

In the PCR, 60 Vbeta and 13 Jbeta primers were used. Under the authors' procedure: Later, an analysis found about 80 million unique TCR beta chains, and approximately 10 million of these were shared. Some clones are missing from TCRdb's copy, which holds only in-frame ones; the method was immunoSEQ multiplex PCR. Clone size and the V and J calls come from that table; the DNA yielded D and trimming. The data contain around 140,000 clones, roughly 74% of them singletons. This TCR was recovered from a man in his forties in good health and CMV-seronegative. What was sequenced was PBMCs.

DNA of the CDR3: TGTGCCAGCAGCTCCCGGGACAGGGATGAAAAACTGTTTTTT. This gives the protein CASSSRDRDEKLFF. The gene calls are TRBV7-9 and TRBJ1-4, with TRBD1 matching over 9 bases. Germline lookup yields CDR1 SEHNR and CDR2 FQNEAQ (reference sequence). This CDR3 contains 14 residues. V gave up 4 bases and J gave up 6 bases; unmatched junction bases: 3.